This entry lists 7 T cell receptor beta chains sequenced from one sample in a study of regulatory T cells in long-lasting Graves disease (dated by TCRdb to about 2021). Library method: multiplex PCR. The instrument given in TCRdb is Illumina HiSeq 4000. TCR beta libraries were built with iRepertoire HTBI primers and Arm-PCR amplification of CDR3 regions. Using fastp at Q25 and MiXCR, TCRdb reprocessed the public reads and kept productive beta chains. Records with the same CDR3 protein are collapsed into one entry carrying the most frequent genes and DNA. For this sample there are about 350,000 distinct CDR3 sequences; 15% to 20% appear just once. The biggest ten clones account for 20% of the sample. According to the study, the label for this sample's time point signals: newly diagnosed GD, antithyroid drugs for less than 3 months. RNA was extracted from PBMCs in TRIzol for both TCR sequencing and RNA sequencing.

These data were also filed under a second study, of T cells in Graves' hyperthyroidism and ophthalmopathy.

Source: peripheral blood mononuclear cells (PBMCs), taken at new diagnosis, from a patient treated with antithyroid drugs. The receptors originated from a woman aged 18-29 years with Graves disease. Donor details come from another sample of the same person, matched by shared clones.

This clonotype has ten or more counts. CDR3 sequence (DNA): TGTGCCAGCAGTTTACTGGGACAGGGGGCCGCCTACGAGCAGTACTTC. It yields the protein CASSLLGQGAAYEQYF. The chain uses TRBV27 and TRBJ2-7; 12 bases agree with TRBD1. Trimming took 2 bases from V and 2 from J; bases not matched to a gene: 4. The CDR3 is 16 residues long. Germline V gene lookup returns CDR1 MNHEY and CDR2 SMNVEV (reference sequence).

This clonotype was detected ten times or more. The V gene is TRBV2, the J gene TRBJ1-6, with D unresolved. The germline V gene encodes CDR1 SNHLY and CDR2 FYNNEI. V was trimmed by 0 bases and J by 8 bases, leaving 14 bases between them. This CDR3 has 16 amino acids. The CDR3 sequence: CASSEALFAQHSPLHF. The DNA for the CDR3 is TGTGCCAGCAGTGAAGCGCTTTTTGCGCAGCATTCACCCCTCCACTTT.

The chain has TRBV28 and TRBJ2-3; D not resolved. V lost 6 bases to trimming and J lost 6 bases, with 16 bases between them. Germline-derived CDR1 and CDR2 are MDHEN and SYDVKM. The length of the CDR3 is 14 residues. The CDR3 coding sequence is TGTGCCAGCAGCTTGAGGCAGCTGGTGGATACGCAGTATTTT. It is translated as CASSLRQLVDTQYF.

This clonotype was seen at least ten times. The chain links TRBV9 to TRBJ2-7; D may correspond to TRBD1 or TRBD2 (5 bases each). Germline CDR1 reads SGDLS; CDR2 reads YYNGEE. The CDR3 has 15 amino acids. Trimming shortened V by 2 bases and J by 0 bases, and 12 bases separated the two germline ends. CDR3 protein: CASSVGAGSSYEQYF. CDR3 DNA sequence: TGTGCCAGCAGCGTTGGGGCAGGGAGCTCCTACGAGCAGTACTTC.

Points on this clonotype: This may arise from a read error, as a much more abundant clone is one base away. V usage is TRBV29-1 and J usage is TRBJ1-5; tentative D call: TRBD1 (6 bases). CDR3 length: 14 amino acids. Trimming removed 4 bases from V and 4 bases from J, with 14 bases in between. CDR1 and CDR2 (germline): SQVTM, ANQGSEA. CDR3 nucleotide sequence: TGCAGCGTTGGGGTGGCAGGGGTTAATCAGCCCCAGCATTTT. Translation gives CSVGVAGVNQPQHF.

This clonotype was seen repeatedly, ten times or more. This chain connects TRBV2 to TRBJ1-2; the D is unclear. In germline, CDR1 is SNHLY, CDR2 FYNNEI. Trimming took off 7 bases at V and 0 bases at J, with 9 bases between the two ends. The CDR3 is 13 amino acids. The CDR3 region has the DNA TGTGCCAGCAAGATGAGGGCTAACTATGGCTACACCTTC. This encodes CASKMRANYGYTF.

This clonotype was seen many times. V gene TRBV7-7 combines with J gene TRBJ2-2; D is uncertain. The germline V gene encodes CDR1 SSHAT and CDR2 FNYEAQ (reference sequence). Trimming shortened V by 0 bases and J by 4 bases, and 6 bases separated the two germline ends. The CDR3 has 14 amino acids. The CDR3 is CASSLAHSTGELFF. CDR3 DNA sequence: TGTGCCAGCAGCTTAGCCCATTCCACCGGGGAGCTGTTTTTT.